The rows below give T cell receptor beta chains drawn from one sample of a study of blood T cells in healthy people across ages. Using its own MiXCR run on the 5' RACE reads, TCRdb lists one record per CDR3 protein. The top ten clones hold about 20% of a sample with roughly 800,000 distinct CDR3 sequences, 58% of them seen once. Sequencing was performed on blood. These TCRs come from a man aged 25-45 years in good health. The CDR3 runs from the conserved cysteine through the conserved F or W. The D gene is left open where the match is weak. Rows give clone size only sometimes, using once, few, many, or a class for an expanded clone.

D gene,V gene,clone size,J gene,CDR3 protein,CDR3 DNA
NA,TRBV12-3/TRBV12-4,NA,TRBJ2-5,CAGSFGTRQETQYF,TGTGCCGGCAGTTTCGGGACCCGACAAGAGACCCAGTACTTC
NA,TRBV25-1,once,TRBJ2-6,CASTSQSGANVLTF,TGTGCCAGTACCTCCCAGTCCGGGGCCAACGTCCTGACTTTC
NA,TRBV6-5,NA,TRBJ2-1,CASSPGQIINEQFF,TGTGCCAGCAGCCCCGGACAAATTATCAATGAGCAGTTCTTC
TRBD1,TRBV7-2,NA,TRBJ2-1,CASSFRQGVLNEQFF,TGTGCCAGCAGCTTCCGACAGGGAGTCCTCAATGAGCAGTTCTTC
NA,TRBV28,NA,TRBJ1-5,CASSEKRQPQHF,TGTGCCAGCAGCGAAAAACGTCAGCCCCAGCATTTT
NA,TRBV3-1,NA,TRBJ2-5,CASWDLGETQYF,TGTGCCAGTTGGGACCTAGGAGAGACCCAGTACTTC
TRBD1,TRBV6-4,NA,TRBJ1-1,CASSESTGVSEAFF,TGTGCCAGCAGTGAGTCTACAGGGGTGTCTGAAGCTTTCTTT
TRBD2,TRBV13,few,TRBJ2-1,CASSLAGGQDEQFF,TGTGCCAGCAGCTTAGCGGGGGGGCAGGATGAGCAGTTCTTC
TRBD2,TRBV6-1,NA,TRBJ2-3,CASSIFAGEGGDTDTQYF,TGTGCCAGCAGTATTTTTGCGGGGGAGGGAGGGGACACAGATACGCAGTATTTT
NA,TRBV3-1,NA,TRBJ1-2,CASTPNTGSYGYTF,TGTGCCAGCACCCCGAACACAGGGTCCTATGGCTACACCTTC